These 32 T cell receptor beta chains originate from one sample sequenced in a study of T cells in Graves' hyperthyroidism and ophthalmopathy. Amplification yielded TCR beta CDR3 regions, with RNA transcripts as the source. An initial round of RT-PCR targeting the TCR CDR3 relied on the HTBI primer set. From the multiplex PCR reads, TCRdb called clonotypes with MiXCR, one entry per CDR3 protein. The sample has a few hundred thousand distinct CDR3 sequences, roughly 19% seen once. The sequenced sample consisted of blood. These receptors were collected from a woman younger than 35 with Graves' hyperthyroidism.

This clonotype was seen repeatedly, ten times or more. The CDR3 region has the DNA TGTGCCAGCAGCCAACTAAGCGGGGGAGAGACCCAGTACTTC. It is translated as CASSQLSGGETQYF. This chain joins TRBV4-2 and TRBJ2-5, with 8 bases identical to TRBD2. Looked up from germline, CDR1 is LGHNA and CDR2 is YNFKEQ. The length of the CDR3 is 14 residues. V trimming: 2 bases; J trimming: 4 bases; junction bases outside the gene matches: 3.

This chain uses TRBV20-1 with TRBJ1-1; no clear D. Germline-derived CDR1 and CDR2 are DFQATT and SNEGSKA (reference sequence). The V end lost 6 bases, the J end lost 0 bases, and 14 bases lay between the germline ends. The CDR3 length is 14 residues. For the CDR3, the DNA is TGCAGTGCACCTCCGGCCGGGATGAACACTGAAGCTTTCTTT. Translation gives CSAPPAGMNTEAFF.

The chain combines TRBV5-1 with TRBJ2-1; D is possibly TRBD1 (5 bases). The CDR3 runs to 14 residues. The germline V gene encodes CDR1 SGHRS and CDR2 YFSETQ. V shed 0 bases and J shed 9 bases, with 13 bases lying between them. The CDR3 nucleotides read TGCGCCAGCAGCTTGGGTGGTACAGACAGTGAGCAGTTCTTC. Amino acid sequence: CASSLGGTDSEQFF.

This clonotype was seen at least ten times. The V gene is TRBV12-3 or TRBV12-4, the J gene TRBJ1-2, with D uncertain. This CDR3 spans 15 amino acids. V was cut by 8 bases and J by 8 bases, with 24 bases left in between. CDR3 residues: CASANPRAGYRGYTF. The DNA for the CDR3 is TGTGCCAGCGCAAACCCCAGAGCGGGGTATCGCGGCTACACCTTC.

To note about this clonotype: Compared with germline, one end of the junction differs, possibly owing to a read error. The chain joins TRBV5-1 to TRBJ1-2; D is perhaps TRBD1 (6 bases). The CDR3 has 13 residues. Germline V lookup: CDR1 SGHRS, CDR2 YFSETQ. The CDR3 DNA sequence: TGCGCCAGCAGCTCGCTACAGGGAGATGGTTACACCTTC. Translating it yields CASSSLQGDGYTF.

This clonotype occurred many times. This rearrangement joins TRBV24-1 to TRBJ2-7; TRBD2 is a possible D gene (5 bases). The V end lost 3 bases, the J end lost 5 bases, and 19 bases lay between the germline ends. This CDR3 is built from 16 residues. From germline, CDR1 is KGHDR and CDR2 SFDVKD. CDR3 sequence: CATSDPRLKTGNEQYF. The CDR3 DNA reads TGTGCCACCAGTGATCCCCGTCTTAAAACCGGGAACGAGCAGTACTTC.

This clonotype was detected many times. This chain joins TRBV12-3 or TRBV12-4 and TRBJ2-2, with TRBD2 matching over 12 bases. V dropped 6 bases and J dropped 1; count of bases not matched to a gene: 3. The CDR3 has 16 residues. The CDR3 sequence: CASRLAGGVNTGELFF. The CDR3 DNA is TGTGCCAGCAGGCTAGCGGGGGGGGTGAACACCGGGGAGCTGTTTTTT.

This clonotype was found many times. The CDR3 region has the DNA TGTGCCAGCAATCCGGGGGACCTCACCGGGGAGCTGTTTTTT. Translating it yields CASNPGDLTGELFF. This chain connects TRBV27 to TRBJ2-2, with D perhaps matching TRBD2 (6 bases). CDR3 length: 14 amino acids. CDR1 and CDR2 (germline): MNHEY, SMNVEV (reference sequence). V was cut by 7 bases and J by 4 bases, with 13 bases left in between.

This clonotype was detected many times. The V call is TRBV7-8, the J call TRBJ2-5; possibly TRBD2 for D (5 bases). V dropped 5 bases and J dropped 1 base, with 14 bases sitting between them. CDR3 length equals 15 residues. CDR1 is SGHVS, CDR2 FQNEAQ, per germline. CDR3 loop: CASSPSPGLQETQYF. DNA for the CDR3: TGTGCCAGCAGCCCCAGCCCAGGACTCCAAGAGACCCAGTACTTC.

This clonotype was counted at least ten times. J is TRBJ2-5 and V is TRBV2; TRBD2 aligns across 12 bases. Trimming removed 7 bases from V and 2 bases from J; junction bases left unmatched: 8. The CDR3 has 16 amino acids. Germline V CDR1 and CDR2: SNHLY, FYNNEI. In DNA, the CDR3 is TGTGCCAGCAAGACAACTAGCGGGGGGCCTCAAGAGACCCAGTACTTC. This gives the protein CASKTTSGGPQETQYF.

This clonotype was observed at least ten times. The chain has TRBV6-5 and TRBJ2-7; weak D call: TRBD2 (6 bases). Trimming removed 3 bases from V and 3 bases from J, with 15 bases in between. There are 15 residues in the CDR3. CDR1 is MNHEY, CDR2 SVGAGI, per germline. The DNA of the CDR3 is TGTGCCAGCAGTTATGTTGGAGGGTCCGACTACGAGCAGTACTTC. Its translation: CASSYVGGSDYEQYF.

This clonotype was observed at least ten times. The chain couples TRBV20-1 to TRBJ1-1; no clear D gene. V was pared by 6 bases and J by 2 bases, with 10 bases between. CDR3 length: 12 residues. Germline V gene data show CDR1 as DFQATT and CDR2 as SNEGSKA (reference sequence). The CDR3 reads CSAQDPNTEAFF. CDR3 in DNA: TGCAGTGCCCAGGACCCAAACACTGAAGCTTTCTTT.

This chain's CDR3 is CASSRDGPSYEQYF. The CDR3 DNA follows: TGTGCCAGCAGCCGGGACGGCCCCTCCTACGAGCAGTACTTC. V usage is TRBV11-2 and J usage is TRBJ2-7; either TRBD1 or TRBD2 may supply D (5 bases each). This CDR3 comprises 14 residues. V lost 5 bases and J 0 bases, leaving 11 bases between the germline ends. Germline V gives CDR1 SGHAT, CDR2 FQNNGV.

Regarding this clonotype: This may arise from a read error, as a much more abundant clone is one base away. This chain uses TRBV7-2 with TRBJ1-1, with TRBD1 matching over 7 bases. Germline loops: CDR1 SGHTA, CDR2 FQGNSA. The length of the CDR3 is 15 residues. CDR3: CASSVALTGRTEAFF. The CDR3 DNA reads as TGTGCCAGCAGCGTAGCGTTGACAGGGAGGACTGAAGCTTTCTTT.

At least ten counts were recorded for this clonotype. The chain links TRBV5-6 to TRBJ1-1, with 12 bases lining up with TRBD1. The CDR3 covers 16 residues. Trimming cost V 4 bases and J 4 bases; bases outside gene matches: 8. CDR1 and CDR2 from the germline V gene are SGHDT and YYEEEE. The DNA for the CDR3 is TGTGCCAGCAGCCTCTGGGACAGGGGGCGTCGCACTGAAGCTTTCTTT. It specifies CASSLWDRGRRTEAFF. The complete variable domain, with remaining parts taken from reference TRBV5-6 and TRBJ1-1, reads DAGVTQSPTHLIKTRGQQVTLRCSPKSGHDTVSWYQQALGQGPQFIFQYYEEEERQRGNFPDRFSGHQFPNYSSELNVNALLLGDSALYLCASSLWDRGRRTEAFFGQGTRLTVV.

The count of this clonotype is one. This rearrangement joins TRBV12-3 or TRBV12-4 to TRBJ2-7; possibly TRBD2 for D (6 bases). This CDR3 spans 14 amino acids. Trimming shortened V by 3 bases and J by 6 bases, and 15 bases separated the two germline ends. The DNA of the CDR3 is TGTGCCAGCAGTTTCCTGGCTGCCGGGGGCGAGCAGTACTTC. This gives the protein CASSFLAAGGEQYF.

The chain joins TRBV28 to TRBJ2-2, with a tentative D call TRBD1 (5 bases). The CDR3 totals 13 residues. With 11 bases removed from V and 2 bases from J, the gap between germline ends came to 12 bases. Per germline, CDR1 MDHEN and CDR2 SYDVKM. The CDR3 protein is CAGATVNTGELFF. For the CDR3, the DNA is TGTGCCGGCGCGACAGTTAACACCGGGGAGCTGTTTTTT.

This clonotype was seen many times. The chain carries TRBV28 and TRBJ1-5; no definite D call. Trimming shortened V by 6 bases and J by 5 bases, and 14 bases separated the two germline ends. Germline-derived CDR1 and CDR2 are MDHEN and SYDVKM. The CDR3 length is 14 residues. The CDR3 region is CASRYTGTHQPQHF. The DNA for the CDR3 is TGTGCCAGCAGATATACGGGCACCCATCAGCCCCAGCATTTT.

This clonotype was counted ten times or more. CDR3 sequence reads: CATRTPNGDTIYF. For the CDR3, the DNA is TGTGCCACCCGGACCCCTAATGGGGACACCATATATTTT. This chain uses TRBV10-3 with TRBJ1-3; no reliable D call. Trimming stripped 10 bases from V and 8 bases from J, with 18 bases between. CDR3 size: 13 residues. The V gene's germline CDR1 is ENHRY and CDR2 SYGVKD.

In its sample, this clonotype was seen a few times. A much larger clone differs by one base, so this may be a read error. The chain recombines TRBV5-1 with TRBJ1-2; D is ambiguous. Germline lookup yields CDR1 SGHRS and CDR2 YFSETQ. CDR3 size: 15 residues. Trimming cost V 3 bases and J 3 bases, with 15 bases left between them. The CDR3 protein is CASSSYGLSDYGYTF. CDR3 nucleotides: TGCGCCAGCAGCTCCTACGGACTCTCTGACTATGGCTACACCTTC. Full variable domain (rest looked up from reference TRBV5-1 and TRBJ1-2): KAGVTQTPRYLIKTRGQQVTLSCSPISGHRSVSWYQQTPGQGLQFLFEYFSETQRNKGNFPGRFSGRQFSNSRSEMNVSTLELGDSALYLCASSSYGLSDYGYTFGSGTRLTVV.

The CDR3: CSAKENTEAFF. In DNA, the CDR3 is TGCAGTGCTAAAGAGAACACTGAAGCTTTCTTT. V usage is TRBV20-1 and J usage is TRBJ1-1; no clear D. Looked up from germline, CDR1 is DFQATT and CDR2 is SNEGSKA (reference sequence). The CDR3 spans 11 residues. V was trimmed by 4 bases and J by 1 base, leaving 4 bases between them.

This clonotype has a count of ten or more. The V gene is TRBV28, the J gene TRBJ2-7, with 8 bases identical to TRBD2. This CDR3 region has 16 residues. V shed 4 bases and J 3 bases; nucleotides not matched to a gene: 11. The germline gives CDR1 MDHEN, CDR2 SYDVKM. The CDR3 is CASSWMGGTRDYEQYF. Here the CDR3 DNA reads TGTGCCAGCAGTTGGATGGGAGGGACTAGGGACTACGAGCAGTACTTC. Based on the CDR3 plus reference TRBV28 and TRBJ2-7, the full variable domain is DVKVTQSSRYLVKRTGEKVFLECVQDMDHENMFWYRQDPGLGLRLIYFSYDVKMKEKGDIPEGYSVSREKKERFSLILESASTNQTSMYLCASSWMGGTRDYEQYFGPGTRLTVT.

This clonotype occurred many times. The chain recombines TRBV7-9 with TRBJ1-1, with a tentative D call TRBD1 (5 bases). Trimming shortened V by 0 bases and J by 1 base, and 9 bases separated the two germline ends. CDR1 and CDR2 from the germline V gene are SEHNR and FQNEAQ (reference sequence). This CDR3 has 15 amino acids. Here the CDR3 reads CASSLAQGWNTEAFF. The CDR3 DNA follows: TGTGCCAGCAGCTTAGCGCAGGGTTGGAACACTGAAGCTTTCTTT.

The rearrangement uses TRBV7-9 and TRBJ2-5; possible D gene TRBD1, 6 bases. The germline gives CDR1 SEHNR, CDR2 FQNEAQ (reference sequence). The CDR3 contains 15 residues. V was clipped by 6 bases and J by 0 bases, with 14 bases between them. As DNA, the CDR3 is TGTGCCAGCAGGTCCGGGACAATGTACCAAGAGACCCAGTACTTC. Its protein product is CASRSGTMYQETQYF.

The rearrangement joins TRBV6-1 to TRBJ1-1; 8 bases map to TRBD1. Germline V gene sequence: CDR1 MNHNS, CDR2 SASEGT. V was clipped by 8 bases and J by 5 bases; unmatched bases: 10. The CDR3 spans 14 residues. In nucleotides, the CDR3 is TGTGCCAGCCGCCAAGGACAGGGACAAACTGAAGCTTTCTTT. Translation: CASRQGQGQTEAFF.

This clonotype has ten or more counts. This chain joins TRBV5-1 and TRBJ2-5; 11 nucleotides line up with TRBD2. Germline V gene data show CDR1 as SGHRS and CDR2 as YFSETQ. V dropped 4 bases and J dropped 0; count of bases not matched to a gene: 2. CDR3 length: 15 amino acids. The CDR3 loop is CASSLGLADQETQYF. CDR3 DNA sequence: TGCGCCAGCAGCCTGGGACTAGCGGACCAAGAGACCCAGTACTTC.

This clonotype was detected many times. The chain links TRBV20-1 to TRBJ1-2; D remains unclear. This CDR3 region has 12 residues. The ends were cut back, 6 bases at V and 1 base at J, with 9 bases in the middle. Germline CDR1 DFQATT, CDR2 SNEGSKA (reference sequence). CDR3 amino acids: CSAFDGNYGYTF. Written as DNA, the CDR3 is TGCAGTGCATTCGACGGTAACTATGGCTACACCTTC.

This clonotype was observed at least ten times. V gene TRBV7-2 combines with J gene TRBJ1-1, with TRBD1 matching over 8 bases. Losses at the gene ends were 8 bases for V and 4 bases for J; bases not matched to a gene: 6. This CDR3 comprises 13 residues. Germline loops: CDR1 SGHTA, CDR2 FQGNSA. The CDR3 DNA follows: TGTGCCAGCGAAACAGGGGGGGGCACTGAAGCTTTCTTT. It translates to CASETGGGTEAFF. Complete variable domain (other parts from reference TRBV7-2 and TRBJ1-1): GAGVSQSPSNKVTEKGKDVELRCDPISGHTALYWYRQSLGQGLEFLIYFQGNSAPDKSGLPSDRFSAERTGGSVSTLTIQRTQQEDSAVYLCASETGGGTEAFFGQGTRLTVV.

This clonotype was counted ten times or more. The chain is built from TRBV7-3 and TRBJ2-4, with D perhaps TRBD1 or TRBD2 (6 bases each). The CDR3 loop spans 14 amino acids. Deletions cut 5 bases from V and 5 bases from J, with 13 bases between. Germline lookup yields CDR1 SGHTA and CDR2 FQGTGA. CDR3 in DNA: TGTGCCAGCAGCATCGATAGGGGGGAAAACATTCAGTACTTC. It yields the protein CASSIDRGENIQYF.

In its sample, this clonotype was seen many times. The genes are TRBV19 and TRBJ1-2, with D unresolved. This CDR3 has 13 residues. Germline V gene data show CDR1 as LNHDA and CDR2 as SQIVND (reference sequence). The V end was cut by 8 bases, the J end by 7 bases, with 17 bases between. Written as DNA, the CDR3 is TGTGCCAGTGGGGAACCCTCCCTGAGTGGCTACACCTTC. Amino acid sequence: CASGEPSLSGYTF.

This clonotype appeared a few times. The chain couples TRBV7-9 to TRBJ1-1; 7 positions match TRBD1. The J segment lost 4 bases and the V segment lost 11 bases, leaving 7 bases of the junction unmatched. Germline V gene data show CDR1 as SEHNR and CDR2 as FQNEAQ (reference sequence). The CDR3 has 12 residues. The CDR3 loop is CAVRDSSTEAFF. In DNA, the CDR3 is TGTGCCGTCCGGGACAGCAGCACTGAAGCTTTCTTT. Full variable domain (outside the CDR3, taken from reference TRBV7-9 and TRBJ1-1): DTGVSQNPRHKITKRGQNVTFRCDPISEHNRLYWYRQTLGQGPEFLTYFQNEAQLEKSRLLSDRFSAERPKGSFSTLEIQRTEQGDSAMYLCAVRDSSTEAFFGQGTRLTVV.

The chain has TRBV4-1 and TRBJ1-1; D not resolved. Trimming removed 0 bases at V and 11 bases at J, with 16 bases between. Germline V gene sequence: CDR1 MGHRA, CDR2 YSYEKL. The CDR3 loop spans 14 amino acids. The CDR3 region is CASSQEWSTSAAFF. CDR3 DNA: TGCGCCAGCAGCCAAGAGTGGTCCACGTCCGCGGCTTTCTTT.